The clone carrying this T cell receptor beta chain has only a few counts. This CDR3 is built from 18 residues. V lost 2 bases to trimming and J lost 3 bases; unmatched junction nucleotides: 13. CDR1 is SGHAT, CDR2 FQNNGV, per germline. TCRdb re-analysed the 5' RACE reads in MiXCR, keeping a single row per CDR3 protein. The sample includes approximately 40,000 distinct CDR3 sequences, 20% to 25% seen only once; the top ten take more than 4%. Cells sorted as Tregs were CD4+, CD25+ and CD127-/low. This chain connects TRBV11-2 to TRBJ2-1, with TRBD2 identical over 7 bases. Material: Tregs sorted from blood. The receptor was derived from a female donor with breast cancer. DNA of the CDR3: TGTGCCAGCAGCTTAATAGTTAGGGCGGGAGTGGGCTACAATGAGCAGTTCTTC. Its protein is CASSLIVRAGVGYNEQFF.